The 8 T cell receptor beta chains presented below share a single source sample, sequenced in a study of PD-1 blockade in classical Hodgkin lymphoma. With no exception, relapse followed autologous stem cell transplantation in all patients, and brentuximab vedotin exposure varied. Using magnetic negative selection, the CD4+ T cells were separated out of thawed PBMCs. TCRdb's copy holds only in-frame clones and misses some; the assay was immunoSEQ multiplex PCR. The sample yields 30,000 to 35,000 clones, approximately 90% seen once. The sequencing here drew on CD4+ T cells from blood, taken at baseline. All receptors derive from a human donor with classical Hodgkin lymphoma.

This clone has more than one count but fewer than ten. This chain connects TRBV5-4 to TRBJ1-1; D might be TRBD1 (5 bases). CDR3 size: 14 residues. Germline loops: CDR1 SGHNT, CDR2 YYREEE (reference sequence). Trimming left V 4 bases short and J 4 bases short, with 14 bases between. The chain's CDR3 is CASSMVQGITEAFF. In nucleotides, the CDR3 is TGTGCCAGCAGCATGGTCCAGGGAATCACTGAAGCTTTCTTT.

CDR3 protein: CASSPWAEGGTEAFF. CDR3 DNA: TGTGCCAGCAGCCCCTGGGCGGAGGGAGGGACTGAAGCTTTCTTT. V gene TRBV6-5 combines with J gene TRBJ1-1; no definite D call. The CDR3 is 15 residues long. Trimming shortened V by 6 bases and J by 5 bases, and 19 bases separated the two germline ends. Germline V gene data show CDR1 as MNHEY and CDR2 as SVGAGI.

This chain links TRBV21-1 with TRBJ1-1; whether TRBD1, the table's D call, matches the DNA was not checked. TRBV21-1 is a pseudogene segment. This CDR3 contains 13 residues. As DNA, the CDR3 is TGTGCCAGCAGCAAACCCCACAGGGGTGAAGCTTTCTTT. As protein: CASSKPHRGEAFF.

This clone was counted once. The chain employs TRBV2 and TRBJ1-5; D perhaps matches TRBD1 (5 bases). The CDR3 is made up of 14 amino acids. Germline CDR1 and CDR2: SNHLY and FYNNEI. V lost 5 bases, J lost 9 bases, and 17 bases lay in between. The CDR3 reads CASSRDREVTPQHF. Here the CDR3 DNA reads TGTGCCAGCAGTAGGGACCGCGAGGTGACGCCCCAGCATTTT.

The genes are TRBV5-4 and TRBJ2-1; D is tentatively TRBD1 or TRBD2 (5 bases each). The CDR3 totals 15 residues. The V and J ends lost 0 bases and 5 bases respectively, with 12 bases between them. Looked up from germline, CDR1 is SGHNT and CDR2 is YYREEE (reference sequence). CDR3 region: CASSLELGTHNEQFF. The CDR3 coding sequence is TGTGCCAGCAGCTTGGAACTAGGGACCCACAATGAGCAGTTCTTC.

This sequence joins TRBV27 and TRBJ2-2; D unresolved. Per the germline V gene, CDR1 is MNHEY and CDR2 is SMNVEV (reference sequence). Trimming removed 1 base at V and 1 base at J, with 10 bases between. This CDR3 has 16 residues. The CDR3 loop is CASSLFRTENTGELFF. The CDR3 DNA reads TGTGCCAGCAGTTTATTTAGGACGGAGAACACCGGGGAGCTGTTTTTT.

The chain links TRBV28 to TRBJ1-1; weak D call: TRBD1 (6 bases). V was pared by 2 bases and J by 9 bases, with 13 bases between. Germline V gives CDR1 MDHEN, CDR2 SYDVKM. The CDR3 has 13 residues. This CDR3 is CASSLVHREKAFF. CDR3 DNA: TGTGCCAGCAGTTTAGTGCACAGGGAGAAAGCTTTCTTT. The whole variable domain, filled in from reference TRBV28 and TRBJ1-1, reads DVKVTQSSRYLVKRTGEKVFLECVQDMDHENMFWYRQDPGLGLRLIYFSYDVKMKEKGDIPEGYSVSREKKERFSLILESASTNQTSMYLCASSLVHREKAFFGQGTRLTVV.

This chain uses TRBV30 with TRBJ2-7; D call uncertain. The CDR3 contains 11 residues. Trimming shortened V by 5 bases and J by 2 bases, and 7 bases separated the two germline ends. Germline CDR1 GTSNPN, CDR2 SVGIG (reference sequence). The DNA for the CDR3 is TGTGCCTGGGGCCCCACCTACGAGCAGTACTTC. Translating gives CAWGPTYEQYF.